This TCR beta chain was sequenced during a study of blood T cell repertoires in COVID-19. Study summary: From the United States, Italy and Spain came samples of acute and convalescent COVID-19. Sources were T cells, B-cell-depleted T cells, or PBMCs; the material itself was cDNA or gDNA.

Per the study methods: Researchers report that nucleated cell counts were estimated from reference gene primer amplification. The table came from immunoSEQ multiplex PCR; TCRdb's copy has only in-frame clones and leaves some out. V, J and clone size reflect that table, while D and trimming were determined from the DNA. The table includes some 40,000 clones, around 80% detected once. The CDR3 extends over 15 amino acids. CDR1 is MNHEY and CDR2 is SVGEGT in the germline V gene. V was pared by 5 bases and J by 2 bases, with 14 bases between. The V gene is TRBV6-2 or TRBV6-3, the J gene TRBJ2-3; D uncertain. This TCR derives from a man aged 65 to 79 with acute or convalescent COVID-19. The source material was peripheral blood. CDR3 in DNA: TGTGCCAGCAGTGCCACTCACAGTACCACAGATACGCAGTATTTT. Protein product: CASSATHSTTDTQYF.